The present TCR beta chain was sequenced within a study of blood T cell repertoires in COVID-19. Study-level background: Specimens from acute and convalescent COVID-19 originated in the United States, Italy and Spain. PBMCs, B-cell-depleted T cells, or T cells were the source of the cDNA or gDNA that made up the material.

Unmatched junction bases numbered 7, after V lost 0 bases and J lost 0 bases. Germline assignment: CDR1 SGDLS and CDR2 YYNGEE. The CDR3 is made up of 17 amino acids. Original data processing: Scientists estimated how many nucleated cells there were by amplifying reference gene primers. Profiling relied on immunoSEQ multiplex PCR, and the TCRdb table lists in-frame clones only, not all of them. The V and J calls and clone size are taken from that table; D and trimming were inferred from the DNA. Of around 45,000 clones listed, about 90% were seen once; the top ten hold 10% to 15%. J is TRBJ2-5 and V is TRBV9; 8 nucleotides agree with TRBD1. This receptor was taken from a man at least 80 years old with acute or convalescent COVID-19. Sequencing was performed on peripheral blood. The CDR3 coding sequence is TGTGCCAGCAGCGTAGCCCACGGGGACAGGTACCAAGAGACCCAGTACTTC. Its translation: CASSVAHGDRYQETQYF.